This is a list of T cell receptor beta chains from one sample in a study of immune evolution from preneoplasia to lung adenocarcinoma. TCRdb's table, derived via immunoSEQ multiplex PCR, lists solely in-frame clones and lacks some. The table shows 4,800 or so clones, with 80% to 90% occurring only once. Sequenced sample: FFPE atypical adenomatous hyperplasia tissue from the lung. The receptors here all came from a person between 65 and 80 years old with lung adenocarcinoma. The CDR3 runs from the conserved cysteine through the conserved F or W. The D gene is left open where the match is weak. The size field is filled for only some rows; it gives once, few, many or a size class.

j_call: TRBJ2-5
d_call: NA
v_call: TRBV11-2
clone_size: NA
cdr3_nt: TGTGCCAGCAGCTCGATACCAGAGACCCAGTACTTC
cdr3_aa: CASSSIPETQYF

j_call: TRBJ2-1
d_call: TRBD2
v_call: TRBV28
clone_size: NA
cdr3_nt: TGTGCCAGCAGAAGTAGCGGGAACTCCTACAATGAGCAGTTCTTC
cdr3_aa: CASRSSGNSYNEQFF

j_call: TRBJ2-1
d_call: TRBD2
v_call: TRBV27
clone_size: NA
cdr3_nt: TGTGCCAGCAGTACCCCCGGGACTAGCAGTAATGAGCAGTTCTTC
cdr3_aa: CASSTPGTSSNEQFF

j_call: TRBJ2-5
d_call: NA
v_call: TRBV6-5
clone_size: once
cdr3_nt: TGTGCCAGCAGTTACTCGGGAGAGACCCAGTACTTC
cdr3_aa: CASSYSGETQYF

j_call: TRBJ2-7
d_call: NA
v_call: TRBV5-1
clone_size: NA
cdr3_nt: TGCGCCAGCAGCTTGGGCCTAGGTCAATCCGAGCAGTACTTC
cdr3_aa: CASSLGLGQSEQYF

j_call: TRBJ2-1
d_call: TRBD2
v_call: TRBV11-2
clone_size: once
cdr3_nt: TGTGCCAGCACCCCACTAGCGGGAGTTGAAGAGCAGTTCTTC
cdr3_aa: CASTPLAGVEEQFF

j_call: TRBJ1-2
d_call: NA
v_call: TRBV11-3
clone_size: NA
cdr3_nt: TGTGCCAGCAGCTTTGCCGGGACACAAGTTTACACCTTC
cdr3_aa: CASSFAGTQVYTF

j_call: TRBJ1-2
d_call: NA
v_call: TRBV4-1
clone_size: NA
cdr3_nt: TGCGCCAGCAGCCAAGCTGACAGATCAAACTATGGCTACACCTTC
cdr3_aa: CASSQADRSNYGYTF

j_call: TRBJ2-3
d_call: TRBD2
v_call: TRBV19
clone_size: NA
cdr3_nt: TGTGCTACTTTGGCTAGCGGGAGAGGTACGCAGTATTTT
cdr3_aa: CATLASGRGTQYF

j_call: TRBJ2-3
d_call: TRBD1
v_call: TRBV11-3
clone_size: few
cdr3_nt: TGTGCCAGCAGCCCGACCAGGGGGCATACGCAGTATTTT
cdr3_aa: CASSPTRGHTQYF

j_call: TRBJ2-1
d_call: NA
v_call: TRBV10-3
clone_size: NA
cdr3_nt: TGTGCCATCAAGGGGGTTTCCTACAATGAGCAGTTCTTC
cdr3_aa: CAIKGVSYNEQFF

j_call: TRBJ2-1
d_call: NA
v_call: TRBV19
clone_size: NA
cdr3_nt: TGTGCCAGTTTGGGGAACAGCAATGAGCAGTTCTTC
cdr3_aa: CASLGNSNEQFF

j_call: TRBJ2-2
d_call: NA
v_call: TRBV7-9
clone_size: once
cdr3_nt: TGTGCCAGCAGGACGACGGTGAACACCGGGGAGCTGTTTTTT
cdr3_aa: CASRTTVNTGELFF

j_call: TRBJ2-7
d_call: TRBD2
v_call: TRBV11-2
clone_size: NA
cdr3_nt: TGTGCCAGCAGCTACTCCTCGATAGCGGGAGAAACCTACGAGCAGTACTTC
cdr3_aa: CASSYSSIAGETYEQYF

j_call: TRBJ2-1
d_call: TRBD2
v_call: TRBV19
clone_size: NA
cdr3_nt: TGTGCCACTAAAGGACTAGCCAATGAGCAGTTCTTC
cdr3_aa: CATKGLANEQFF

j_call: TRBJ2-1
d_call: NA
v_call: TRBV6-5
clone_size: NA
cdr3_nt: TGTGCCAGCAGCGGACCATACAATGAGCAGTTCTTC
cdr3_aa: CASSGPYNEQFF

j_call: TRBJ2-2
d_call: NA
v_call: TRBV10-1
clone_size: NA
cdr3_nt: TGCGCCAGCAGGGACATGAACACCGGGGAGCTGTTTTTT
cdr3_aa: CASRDMNTGELFF

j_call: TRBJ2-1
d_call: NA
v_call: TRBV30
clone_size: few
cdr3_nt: TGTGCCTGGAGTGTGGTCGGGCGTCCTGACAATGAGCAGTTCTTC
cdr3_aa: CAWSVVGRPDNEQFF

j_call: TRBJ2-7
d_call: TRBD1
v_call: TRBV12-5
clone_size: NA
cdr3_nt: TGTGCTAGTGGTTTGGACTCCGGGACAGGGGGCCACGAGCAGTACTTC
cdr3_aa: CASGLDSGTGGHEQYF

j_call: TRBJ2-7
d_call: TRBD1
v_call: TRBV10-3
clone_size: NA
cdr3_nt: TGTGCCATCAGTGACAAGGACAGGGGGCGCCACGAGCAGTACTTC
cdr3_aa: CAISDKDRGRHEQYF

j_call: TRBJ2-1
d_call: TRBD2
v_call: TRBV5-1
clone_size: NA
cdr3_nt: TGCGCCAGCAGCTTGGTTAGGACTAGCGCAACCAATGAGCAGTTCTTC
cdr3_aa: CASSLVRTSATNEQFF

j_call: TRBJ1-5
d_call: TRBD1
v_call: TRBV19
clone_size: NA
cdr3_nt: TGTGCCAGTAGAAGGGACAGGGCCTTCAATCAGCCCCAGCATTTT
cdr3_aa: CASRRDRAFNQPQHF

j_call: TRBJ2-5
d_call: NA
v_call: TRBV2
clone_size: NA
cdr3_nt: TGTGCCAGCAGTGAATTTGTTCTTGAGGAGACCCAGTACTTC
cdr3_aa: CASSEFVLEETQYF

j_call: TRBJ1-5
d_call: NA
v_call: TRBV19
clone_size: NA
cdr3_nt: TGTGCCAGTAGTCGGACGCTCCCAGGGAGACAGCCCCAGCATTTT
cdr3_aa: CASSRTLPGRQPQHF

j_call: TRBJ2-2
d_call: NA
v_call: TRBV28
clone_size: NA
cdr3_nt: TGTGCCAGCAGTGGCTTACTAGAAACCGGGGAGCTGTTTTTT
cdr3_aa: CASSGLLETGELFF

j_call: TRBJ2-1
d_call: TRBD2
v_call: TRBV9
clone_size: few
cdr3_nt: TGTGCCAGCAGCGATCGGACTAGCCGGACGAACAATGAGCAGTTCTTC
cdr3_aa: CASSDRTSRTNNEQFF

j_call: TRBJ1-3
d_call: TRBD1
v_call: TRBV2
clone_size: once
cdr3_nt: TGTGCCAGCAAGGGCCAACAGGGGACTGGAAACACCATATATTTT
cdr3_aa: CASKGQQGTGNTIYF

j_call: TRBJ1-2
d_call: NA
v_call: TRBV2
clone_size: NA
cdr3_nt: TGTGCCAGCAGTGGGACCTTTGGCTACACCTTC
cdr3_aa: CASSGTFGYTF

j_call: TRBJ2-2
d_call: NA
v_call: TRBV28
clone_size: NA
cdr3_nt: TGTGCCAGCAGGCCCGGGACTCTCTTCACCGGGGAGCTGTTTTTT
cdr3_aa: CASRPGTLFTGELFF

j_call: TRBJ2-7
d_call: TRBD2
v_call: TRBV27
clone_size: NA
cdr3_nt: TGTGCCAGCAGCTCGGGACTAGCGGGAGTAGGGCAGTACTTC
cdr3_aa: CASSSGLAGVGQYF

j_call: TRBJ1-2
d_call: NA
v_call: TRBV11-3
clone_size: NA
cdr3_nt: TGTGCCAACAGCTTTGCCGGGACACAAGTTTACACCTTC
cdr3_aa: CANSFAGTQVYTF

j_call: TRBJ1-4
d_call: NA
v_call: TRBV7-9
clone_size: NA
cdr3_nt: TGTGCCAGCAGCCGAAGTCGGGGGAATGAAAAACTGTTTTTT
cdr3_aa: CASSRSRGNEKLFF

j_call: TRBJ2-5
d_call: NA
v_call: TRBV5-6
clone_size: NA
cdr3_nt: TGTGCCAGCAGCTTGGTTGGGGCTGGGGAGACCCAGTACTTC
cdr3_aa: CASSLVGAGETQYF

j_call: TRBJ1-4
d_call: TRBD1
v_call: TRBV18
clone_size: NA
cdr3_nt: TGTGCCAGCTCACCAGGGACAGCGTCGGATGAAAAACTGTTTTTT
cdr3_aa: CASSPGTASDEKLFF

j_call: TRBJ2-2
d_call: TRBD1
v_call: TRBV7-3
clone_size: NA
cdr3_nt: TGTGCCAGCAGCCCGCCCGGGACAGGGCGATTCCGGGAGCTGTTTTTT
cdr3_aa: CASSPPGTGRFRELFF

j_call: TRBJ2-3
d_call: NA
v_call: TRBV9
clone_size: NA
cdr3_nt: TGTGCCAGCAGCCCTACGCCGGAGCCAGATACGCAGTATTTT
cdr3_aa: CASSPTPEPDTQYF

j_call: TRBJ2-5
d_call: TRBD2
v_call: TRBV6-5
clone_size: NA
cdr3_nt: TGTGCCAGCAGTTCGGGACTAGGGGGGGAGACCCAGTACTTC
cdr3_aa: CASSSGLGGETQYF